This is a list of T cell receptor beta chains from one sample in a study of early T cells in non-severe SARS-CoV-2 infection. Using its own MiXCR run on the 5' RACE reads, TCRdb lists one record per CDR3 protein. The sample yields some 80,000 distinct CDR3 sequences, about 12% seen once. The sample in question was whole blood, obtained at baseline. These TCRs come from an adult who was a healthcare worker with PCR-confirmed SARS-CoV-2 infection or an uninfected control (not recorded which). The donor label of this sample is uncertain. Each CDR3 is given with its conserved first and last residue.

>TRBV20-1|TRBJ2-3
CSAAHRADTQYF
>TRBV5-1|TRBJ1-1
CASSLDRPNTEAFF
>TRBV5-1|TRBJ2-3
CASSLMGSDTQYF
>TRBV6-6|TRBJ2-1
CASKGPGQGVNEQFF
>TRBV27|TRBJ1-1
CASSPPGFGLLDTEAFF
>TRBV4-2|TRBJ2-3
CASSQDLGADTQYF
>TRBV3-1|TRBJ2-7
CASSHGKAGGAQYF
>TRBV20-1|TRBJ1-1
CSASPILMNTEAFF
>TRBV7-3|TRBJ1-6
CASSLTATSPLHF
>TRBV27|TRBJ2-3
CASSLAQGTDTQYF
>TRBV4-2|TRBJ1-2
CASSQVDGTGYGYTF
>TRBV11-3|TRBJ2-3
CASSLDWRGTQYF
>TRBV18|TRBJ1-1
CASSPGAGNTEAFF
>TRBV25-1|TRBJ1-4
CASSELSATNEKLFF
>TRBV6-5|TRBJ2-3
CASSYRLAGADTQYF
>TRBV20-1|TRBJ1-5
CSASGGLGNQPQHF
>TRBV6-2/TRBV6-3|TRBJ2-3
CASSYPQRGYTDTQYF
>TRBV3-1|TRBJ2-7
CASSHPGYEQYF
>TRBV20-1|TRBJ1-5
CSARDESDQPQHF
>TRBV6-1|TRBJ1-2
CASRQFGDGYTF
>TRBV5-1|TRBJ2-2
CASSPGGSGELFF
>TRBV7-6|TRBJ2-2
CASSSSAGANTGELFF
>TRBV18|TRBJ2-1
CASSGTSGIYNEQFF
>TRBV6-6|TRBJ2-1
CASSPWTEIHEQFF
>TRBV11-2|TRBJ1-5
CASSFGVRQPQHF
>TRBV10-2|TRBJ2-7
CASSFGTGAYEQYF
>TRBV13|TRBJ2-1
CASSPPRGGRQGTSHEQFF
>TRBV11-3|TRBJ2-1
CASSLDSGRVSNEQFF
>TRBV18|TRBJ1-2
CASSSSQGRSYGYTF
>TRBV5-1|TRBJ1-5
CASSAGTEYSNQPQHF
>TRBV20-1|TRBJ2-4
CSARRTSGKNIQYF
>TRBV7-8|TRBJ1-3
CASSPGLGLSGNTIYF
>TRBV5-1|TRBJ2-5
CASSHKETQYF
>TRBV6-8|TRBJ2-7
CASRRPEQYF
>TRBV7-6|TRBJ2-7
CASSLEASGMSYEQYF
>TRBV20-1|TRBJ2-3
CSAAKGLGTDTQYF